These 6 T cell receptor beta chains originate from one sample sequenced in a study of tumor and adjacent non-tumor tissue in lung cancer. RNA was extracted from bulk tissue without any cell sorting. Distant lung tissue was collected more than 3 cm away from the tumor edge. Three rounds of nested PCR, following a modified ARM-PCR protocol, produced the TCRbeta library. Each CDR3 protein gets one entry after TCRdb re-called the multiplex PCR reads with MiXCR. In the table there are tens of thousands of distinct CDR3 sequences, about 77% of which are singletons. Input material: distant non-tumor lung tissue. These receptor sequences come from a man in his fifties or sixties with non-small cell lung cancer.

A note on this clonotype: This could be a read error, since a much larger clone is one nucleotide away. This chain uses TRBV7-8 with TRBJ1-1; 8 bases are shared with TRBD1. Germline lookup yields CDR1 SGHVS and CDR2 FQNEAQ. The CDR3 consists of 16 residues. The CDR3 region is CASNLARTGLSAEAFF. As DNA, the CDR3 is TGTGCCAGCAACTTAGCGCGGACAGGGCTTTCGGCTGAAGCTTTCTTT.

As to this clonotype: This may be a read error, as it is one base from a much larger clone. The conserved phenylalanine or tryptophan normally closing the CDR3 is absent here, so this likely arose from a read error. The rearrangement uses TRBV10-1 and TRBJ2-5; D is ambiguous. CDR1 WNHNN and CDR2 SYGVQD come from the germline V gene (reference sequence). The CDR3 spans 12 residues. Trimming removed 9 bases at V and 4 bases at J, with 12 bases between. In DNA, the CDR3 is TGCGCCAGACCCACCATGAGAGAGACCCAGTACTTA. This translates into CARPTMRETQYL.

The genes are TRBV6-5 and TRBJ1-5; a weak D match, TRBD1 (5 bases). V lost 7 bases and J lost 3, with 25 bases in between. The CDR3 runs to 18 residues. Germline V gives CDR1 MNHEY, CDR2 SVGAGI. The CDR3 DNA reads TGTGCCAGCACTAATCGGGGCACCGGGAGAATGGACAATCAGCCCCAGCATTTT. Encoded protein: CASTNRGTGRMDNQPQHF.

Relative to its sample, this clonotype is large. The V and J genes are TRBV11-1 and TRBJ2-1, with D unresolved. Germline lookup yields CDR1 SGHAT and CDR2 FQDESV (reference sequence). Deletions cut 3 bases from V and 6 bases from J, with 15 bases between. This CDR3 has 15 amino acids. CDR3 residues: CASSFDTYSTNEQFF. As DNA, the CDR3 is TGTGCCAGCAGCTTCGACACCTATAGCACCAATGAGCAGTTCTTC.

As regards this clonotype: A clone one base away is much larger, so this may be a read error. This sequence joins TRBV24-1 and TRBJ1-5; 8 nucleotides line up with TRBD1. The CDR3 sequence is 15 residues long. The V gene's germline CDR1 is KGHDR and CDR2 SFDVKD. CDR3 sequence (DNA): TGTGCCACCAGTGCCCCGGACAGGGAAAGTACGCCCCAGCAGTTT. Amino acids: CATSAPDRESTPQQF.

The chain is built from TRBV12-3 or TRBV12-4 and TRBJ1-1; unclear D gene. The CDR3 sequence is 13 residues long. The germline V and J ends were trimmed by 6 bases and 8 bases, with 16 bases remaining between them. The CDR3 reads CASSLFKSKEAFF. The CDR3 DNA is TGTGCCAGCAGCCTATTCAAGAGTAAGGAAGCTTTCTTT.